What follows are 25 T cell receptor beta chains derived from one specimen sequenced in a study of Graves' ophthalmopathy and Graves' hyperthyroidism. For repertoire sequencing, the TCR beta CDR3 regions were amplified from RNA transcripts. The library came from an HTBI-primed first-round RT-PCR and a second-round multiplex PCR. TCRdb ran MiXCR on the multiplex PCR reads and lists one entry per CDR3 protein. Of 600,000 to 700,000 distinct CDR3 sequences listed, over 40% are singletons. The sequencing input was peripheral blood. The origin of the receptors is an adult man with Graves' ophthalmopathy.

This clonotype showed up just a few times. The chain carries TRBV2 and TRBJ2-7; 12 bases are a match to TRBD2. V was pared by 5 bases and J by 6 bases, with 11 bases of the junction left unmatched. Germline CDR1 SNHLY, CDR2 FYNNEI. The CDR3 consists of 16 residues. The CDR3 region is CASSYSILAGGREQYF. The CDR3 nucleotides are TGTGCCAGCAGTTACTCGATCCTAGCGGGAGGGCGCGAGCAGTACTTC.

This clonotype was seen only once. This chain uses TRBV7-9 with TRBJ1-5; TRBD1 agrees at 7 bases. V dropped 11 bases and J dropped 2; count of bases not matched to a gene: 12. The CDR3 spans 15 residues. CDR1 SEHNR and CDR2 FQNEAQ come from the germline V gene (reference sequence). CDR3 residues: CAWRLGGAGNQPQHF. DNA for the CDR3: TGTGCCTGGAGGTTAGGGGGCGCGGGCAATCAGCCCCAGCATTTT.

J is TRBJ1-2 and V is TRBV15; D perhaps matches TRBD1 (5 bases). The V end was cut by 10 bases, the J end by 4 bases, with 16 bases between. Germline lookup yields CDR1 LNHNV and CDR2 YYDKDF (reference sequence). The CDR3 runs 13 residues. CDR3 in DNA: TGTGCCATCAACAGTGGAAGGGGCTATGGCTACACCTTC. Protein: CAINSGRGYGYTF.

This clonotype appeared many times. The gene calls are TRBV20-1 and TRBJ2-7; no definite D call. The germline V gene has CDR1 DFQATT and CDR2 SNEGSKA (reference sequence). The CDR3 extends over 13 amino acids. With 0 bases removed from V and 3 bases from J, the gap between germline ends came to 9 bases. This CDR3 is CSARDPGSYEQYF. In DNA, the CDR3 is TGCAGTGCTAGAGATCCCGGAAGCTACGAGCAGTACTTC.

V usage is TRBV7-9 and J usage is TRBJ1-2; 7 nucleotides line up with TRBD1. The V gene end was trimmed by 7 bases and the J gene end by 7 bases; junction bases not matched to a gene: 9. Germline values: CDR1 SEHNR, CDR2 FQNEAQ (reference sequence). The CDR3 has 13 amino acids. This CDR3 is CASNTQPGGGYTF. CDR3 bases: TGTGCCAGCAACACGCAACCAGGGGGTGGCTACACCTTC.

This clonotype was recorded at least ten times. This sequence joins TRBV20-1 and TRBJ1-2; possibly TRBD1 for D (6 bases). CDR1 DFQATT and CDR2 SNEGSKA come from the germline V gene (reference sequence). The CDR3 extends over 14 amino acids. Trimming removed 2 bases from V and 4 bases from J, with 14 bases in between. The CDR3 spells CSARQDRQLYGYTF. The CDR3, as DNA: TGCAGTGCTAGACAAGACAGGCAGCTCTATGGCTACACCTTC.

This clonotype showed up many times. V gene TRBV6-5 combines with J gene TRBJ2-6; no firm D call. Trimming stripped 7 bases from V and 0 bases from J, with 10 bases between. This CDR3 is built from 15 residues. Germline CDR1 reads MNHEY; CDR2 reads SVGAGI. CDR3 amino acids: CASTQVDSGANVLTF. CDR3 coding DNA: TGTGCCAGCACGCAGGTCGACTCTGGGGCCAACGTCCTGACTTTC.

Regarding this clonotype: The CDR3 does not end in the conserved phenylalanine or tryptophan, so this is likely a read error. This chain connects TRBV7-4 to TRBJ1-2; D not resolved. V was pared by 3 bases and J by 4 bases, with 9 bases between. Per the germline V gene, CDR1 is SGHVT and CDR2 is SQSDAQ. The CDR3 consists of 13 residues. CDR3 DNA: TGTGCCAGCAGCTTGGCGTCCCCCTATGGCTACACCCTC. This codes for CASSLASPYGYTL.

Of note for this clonotype: This may arise from a read error, as a much more abundant clone is one base away. V and J are TRBV7-3 and TRBJ2-5, with TRBD2 matching 7 bases. Germline lookup yields CDR1 SGHTA and CDR2 FQGTGA. This CDR3 has 14 amino acids. CDR3 coding DNA: TGTGCCAGCAGGCCGGAAGGCAGGCGGGAGACCCAGCACTTC. Translating it yields CASRPEGRRETQHF. The complete variable domain, with remaining parts taken from reference TRBV7-3 and TRBJ2-5, reads GAGVSQTPSNKVTEKGKYVELRCDPISGHTALYWYRQSLGQGPEFLIYFQGTGAADDSGLPNDRFFAVRPEGSVSTLKIQRTERGDSAVYLCASRPEGRRETQHFGPGTRLLVL.

The chain employs TRBV7-3 and TRBJ2-3, with D unclear. V lost 2 bases, J lost 3 bases, and 12 bases lay in between. Germline CDR1 SGHTA, CDR2 FQGTGA. The CDR3 contains 15 residues. The CDR3 DNA is TGTGCCAGCAGCTTAGGTCGGATGGGGACAGATACGCAGTATTTT. It yields the protein CASSLGRMGTDTQYF.

This clonotype was found many times. The chain links TRBV7-8 to TRBJ2-5; no clear D gene. The CDR3 loop spans 15 amino acids. Per germline, CDR1 SGHVS and CDR2 FQNEAQ. The V end lost 1 base, the J end lost 2 bases, and 11 bases lay between the germline ends. CDR3 sequence: CASSLVGANQETQYF. CDR3 coding DNA: TGTGCCAGCAGCTTAGTTGGAGCGAATCAAGAGACCCAGTACTTC.

The rearrangement uses TRBV2 and TRBJ1-2; 7 positions match TRBD1. Germline V CDR1 and CDR2: SNHLY, FYNNEI. V trimming: 4 bases; J trimming: 7 bases; junction bases outside the gene matches: 3. The CDR3 is 12 residues long. In nucleotides, the CDR3 is TGTGCCAGCAGTGGACAGGGTTTTGGCTACACCTTC. Its protein is CASSGQGFGYTF.

The chain joins TRBV2 to TRBJ1-5; D is unresolved. The CDR3 covers 13 residues. The germline V and J ends were trimmed by 3 bases and 9 bases, with 12 bases remaining between them. Germline assignment: CDR1 SNHLY and CDR2 FYNNEI. CDR3 sequence: CASSEGGSRPQHF. The DNA of the CDR3 is TGTGCCAGCAGTGAGGGCGGATCTCGGCCCCAGCATTTT.

This clonotype was found a few times. The gene calls are TRBV12-3 or TRBV12-4 and TRBJ1-2; D gene unclear. The CDR3 has 14 residues. Trimming took off 6 bases at V and 0 bases at J, with 11 bases between the two ends. The CDR3 spells CASSHLFPNYGYTF. The CDR3 DNA follows: TGTGCCAGCAGCCATTTGTTTCCTAACTATGGCTACACCTTC.

This chain links TRBV10-3 with TRBJ1-6; D uncertain. This CDR3 has 15 amino acids. Germline CDR1 is ENHRY and CDR2 is SYGVKD. V lost 1 base, J lost 1 base, and 5 bases lay in between. The CDR3 DNA reads as TGTGCCATCAGTGAGTGGGCATCCTATAATTCACCCCTCCACTTT. Protein product: CAISEWASYNSPLHF.

This clonotype was detected many times. This chain connects TRBV20-1 to TRBJ2-5, with D tentatively TRBD2 (6 bases). Germline values: CDR1 DFQATT, CDR2 SNEGSKA (reference sequence). The V and J ends lost 6 bases and 4 bases respectively, with 15 bases between them. There are 13 residues in the CDR3. In DNA form, the CDR3 reads TGCAGTGCGTCCCGACTAGGATCAGAGACCCAGTACTTC. Its translation: CSASRLGSETQYF.

The genes are TRBV14 and TRBJ2-2; 8 bases fit TRBD2. CDR1 is SGHDN, CDR2 FVKESK, per germline. V shed 0 bases, J shed 6 bases, and the junction held 12 bases outside the gene matches. The CDR3 is 18 residues long. CDR3 sequence: CASSQDDYGTRFPGELFF. CDR3 nucleotide sequence: TGTGCCAGCAGCCAAGATGATTATGGGACTAGGTTCCCCGGGGAGCTGTTTTTT.

This sequence joins TRBV12-5 and TRBJ1-5; the match to TRBD1 covers 9 bases. V gave up 2 bases and J gave up 2 bases; unmatched junction bases: 4. Germline loops: CDR1 LGHNT, CDR2 FRNRAP. The CDR3 runs to 16 residues. The CDR3 is CASGLTRQGGNQPQHF. The DNA for the CDR3 is TGTGCTAGTGGTTTGACCCGACAGGGGGGCAATCAGCCCCAGCATTTT.

The rearrangement uses TRBV2 and TRBJ2-5; D is perhaps TRBD1 (5 bases). TRBJ2-4 explains the end of the DNA better; the J call may be wrong. The CDR3 length is 12 residues. Germline-derived CDR1 and CDR2 are SNHLY and FYNNEI. The CDR3 bases are TGTGCCAGCAGCGGACAAATCGGCATTCAGTACTTC. Encoded protein: CASSGQIGIQYF.

The J gene is TRBJ2-7, the V gene TRBV7-2, with D uncertain. The germline CDR1 and CDR2 sequences are SGHTA and FQGNSA. This CDR3 has 12 residues. V lost 8 bases to trimming and J lost 2 bases, with 10 bases between them. The CDR3 region is CASQLGTYEQYF. CDR3 coding DNA: TGTGCCAGCCAACTTGGAACCTACGAGCAGTACTTC.

Comment on this clonotype: One junction end does not reproduce the germline sequence, and a read error may be involved. The rearrangement joins TRBV10-3 to TRBJ1-4, with a tentative D call TRBD1 (5 bases). Germline CDR1 and CDR2: ENHRY and SYGVKD. This CDR3 is built from 17 residues. The CDR3 DNA follows: TGTGCCAGCAGTTACTCGTACAGGCTTGCAACTAATGAAAAACTGTTTTTT. This translates into CASSYSYRLATNEKLFF.

The sample holds a few counts of this clonotype. V and J are TRBV7-9 and TRBJ2-1, with D unresolved. The CDR3 length is 12 residues. Germline lookup yields CDR1 SEHNR and CDR2 FQNEAQ (reference sequence). The V and J ends lost 1 base and 11 bases respectively, with 9 bases between them. CDR3 residues: CASSLVLQQQFF. The CDR3, as DNA: TGTGCCAGCAGCTTAGTCTTACAGCAGCAGTTCTTC.

On this clonotype: A much larger clone is a single base away; this may be a read error. Lacking the conserved final phenylalanine or tryptophan, this CDR3 likely reflects a read error. This sequence joins TRBV25-1 and TRBJ1-2; D is unresolved. The CDR3 extends over 15 amino acids. The ends were cut back, 6 bases at V and 4 bases at J, with 18 bases in the middle. The germline gives CDR1 MGHDK, CDR2 SYGVNS. The CDR3 region is CASSLPHGVVYGYTL. CDR3 in DNA: TGTGCCAGCAGCCTCCCCCACGGGGTTGTCTATGGCTACACCCTC.

This clonotype came up a few times. The chain joins TRBV19 to TRBJ1-6; D uncertain. The CDR3 runs to 16 residues. Per the germline V gene, CDR1 is LNHDA and CDR2 is SQIVND (reference sequence). The V end was cut by 11 bases, the J end by 5 bases, with 22 bases between. The CDR3 reads CAWSATYLNNNSPLHF. CDR3 nucleotide sequence: TGTGCCTGGAGTGCGACATACCTCAATAATAATTCACCCCTCCACTTT.

In its sample, this clonotype was seen many times. V usage is TRBV2 and J usage is TRBJ1-5; D remains unclear. This CDR3 region has 13 residues. From germline, CDR1 is SNHLY and CDR2 FYNNEI. The germline V and J ends were trimmed by 3 bases and 5 bases, with 8 bases remaining between them. CDR3: CASSDEPYQPQHF. DNA for the CDR3: TGTGCCAGCAGTGATGAACCGTATCAGCCCCAGCATTTT.